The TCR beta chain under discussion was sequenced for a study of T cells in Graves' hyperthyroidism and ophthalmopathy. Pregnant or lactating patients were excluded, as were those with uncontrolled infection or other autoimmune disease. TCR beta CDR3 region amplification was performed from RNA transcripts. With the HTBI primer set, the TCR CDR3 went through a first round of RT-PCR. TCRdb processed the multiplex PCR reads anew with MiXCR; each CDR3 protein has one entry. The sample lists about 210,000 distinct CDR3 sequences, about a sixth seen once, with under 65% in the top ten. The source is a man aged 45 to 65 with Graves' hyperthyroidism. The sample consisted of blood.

The DNA for the CDR3 is TGCAGCGTCGGGACTAGTTCTTACAATGAGCAGTTCTTC. This sequence encodes CSVGTSSYNEQFF. The J gene is TRBJ2-1, the V gene TRBV29-1; 8 positions match TRBD2. Unmatched junction bases numbered 5, after V lost 6 bases and J lost 4 bases. Per the germline V gene, CDR1 is SQVTM and CDR2 is ANQGSEA. This CDR3 has 13 amino acids.